Listed here is a single T cell receptor beta chain. Its antigen is not known. This entry comes from a study of identifying expanded T cells in peripheral blood. The method was immunoSEQ multiplex PCR; TCRdb's version includes in-frame clones alone and lacks a portion of them. The sample contains about 94,000 clones, 88% of which appear only once. Study results and caveats: Across healthy donors, higher total template counts meant significantly greater approximately two-week count variance. Technical replicates showed approximately 1.2 changed clones; about 2 weeks about 16.4; four weeks 19.

No infections or other immune events were documented during collection. V gave up 9 bases and J gave up 8 bases, with 34 bases separating them. The CDR3 contains 18 residues. In germline, CDR1 is LGHNT, CDR2 FRNRAP. The specimen sequenced was blood. V and J are TRBV12-5 and TRBJ1-2; D might be TRBD1 (6 bases). The sequence came from a person between 18 and 75 years old in good health. The CDR3 here is CASASPLGGGTPTEGYTF. As DNA, the CDR3 is TGTGCTAGCGCCTCCCCCTTGGGCGGCGGGACACCGACGGAGGGCTACACCTTC.